This T cell receptor beta chain was sequenced in a study of T cells in Graves' hyperthyroidism and ophthalmopathy (dated by TCRdb to about 2019). Regarding the research as a whole: Peripheral blood was sampled at the time of initial diagnosis, prior to any treatment. A discovery cohort of about 95 patients, fewer than 50 with Graves' ophthalmopathy and roughly 59 with stable Graves' hyperthyroidism, was used to find distinguishing TCR V-J signatures. Prospective prediction of ophthalmopathy was tested in an independent validation cohort consisting of 18 to 20 hyperthyroidism patients and approximately 16 patients who later progressed to ophthalmopathy. The 90 to 100 discovery patients were randomly divided into training and test sets at a 7:3 ratio. In about 6 Graves' hyperthyroidism patients, the study also compared T-cell repertoires from thyroid tissue with T-cell repertoires from blood. Once sampling was done, hyperthyroidism patients were given methimazole at a starting dose of 30 mg daily, whereas ophthalmopathy patients were given high-dose intravenous methylprednisolone. The paper reports TCR Vbeta CDR3 sequencing of about 140 peripheral blood samples: approximately 43 ophthalmopathy, around 80 hyperthyroidism and 17 progressor patients.

Including cysteine and phenylalanine, the CDR3 has 13 amino acids. Only the CDR3 DNA stays, 39 bases, in frame from base 1. V loses 2 bases of germline sequence and J loses 4 bases, and the interval between the two ends is 8 bases. The germline V gene (reference sequence) supplies CDR1 LGHDT and CDR2 YNNKEL. Broad study findings and their caveats: A model built on a 13 V-J signature distinguished ophthalmopathy from stable hyperthyroidism, reaching around 88% sensitivity and approximately 81% specificity in cross-validation and 80%/75% in testing. In validation, the model predicted progression to ophthalmopathy with roughly 66% sensitivity and less than 80% specificity, a median of approximately 6.7 months before onset. No statistical method was used to fix the sample size in advance, and group allocation was not hidden from the investigators. Most expanded thyroid clonotypes (frequency above 0.001) were also found in blood, which suggests that blood repertoires may mirror thyroid immune responses.

This clonotype was found many times. Its antigen has not been determined. Nothing much larger sits one base from this clone, and base qualities are not available. Amplification of TCR beta CDR3 regions was carried out from RNA transcripts. The first round of RT-PCR for the TCR CDR3 was performed with the HTBI primer set and the Qiagen OneStep RT-PCR kit. Libraries were constructed in a second round of multiplex PCR, after which size selection and purification were carried out. Sequencing of the libraries was done on an Illumina HiSeq2000 using paired-end 100 bp reads. The original methods were these. SOAPnuke was used to process the raw data, with reads discarded if the reads contained adapters or uncalled bases, had a mean Phred below 15, or lacked an exact constant-primer or identifier match. High-quality paired reads were merged using COPE v1.2.5, and each unique nucleotide sequence was defined as a clonotype. MiTCR v1.1 was used to align clonotypes to the IMGT TRBV, TRBD and TRBJ reference segments. The analysis was restricted to V-J combinations with a frequency above 0.0001, which together covered approximately 99% of the repertoires. The TCS score was defined as the ratio of F50 (clonal expansion) to E x V (chaos), calculated using BLOSUM62-based TCRdist between CDR3 peptides within each V-J. Welch's t-statistics and random forest reduced approximately 520 V-J features to roughly 13, which were used in a naive Bayes classifier (R e1071). TCRdb ran its own pipeline on the public reads, namely fastp trimming at Q25 and MiXCR clone calling, and kept in-frame beta chains. Duplicate CDR3 protein sequences are folded into a single record with the most common DNA and genes. Here the V and J calls rest on TCRdb's processing, not on the authors' analysis. This sample comprises 350,000 or so distinct CDR3 sequences, about 18% of them detected only once. Together, the top ten hold 45% to 55% of the sample.

Graves' hyperthyroidism was defined as stable when no progression to ophthalmopathy occurred over 18 months of follow-up. The hyperthyroidism patients were between 18 and 65 years old and newly diagnosed, with a disease duration of less than 2 months. The study excluded patients with uncontrolled infections, other autoimmune diseases, pregnancy or lactation. Diagnoses relied on clinical symptoms, serum thyroxine and TRAb, thyroid ultrasound and orbital computed tomography. PBMCs were separated from under 12 ml of fresh peripheral blood using Ficoll-Paque density gradient centrifugation. Total RNA was extracted with Trizol reagent, and quality was checked on an Agilent 2100 Bioanalyzer.

This receptor was taken from a woman between 50 and 59 years old with Graves' hyperthyroidism. The source material was blood. The sequence joins TRBV3-1 to TRBJ2-5; a confident D gene designation cannot be given. The nucleotide sequence is given as TGTGCCAGCAGCCAACAGTATCGAGAGACCCAGTACTTC. This is translated as CASSQQYRETQYF.